This TCR beta chain was sequenced for a study of human T cells and chemical hapten exposure. Unfractionated whole blood yielded total RNA. Germline V CDR1 and CDR2: SEHNR, FQNEAQ (reference sequence). This CDR3 spans 15 amino acids. The germline V and J ends were trimmed by 1 base and 4 bases, with 10 bases remaining between them. TCRdb re-called the 5' RACE reads through MiXCR, storing one row per CDR3 protein. Of under 150,000 distinct CDR3 sequences in the sample, around a fifth are singletons; the top ten hold approximately 2.8%. This clonotype was seen a few times. V usage is TRBV7-9 and J usage is TRBJ1-4, with D unresolved. This receptor was obtained from a human donor in good health. The chain's CDR3 is CASSLVQTLNEKLFF. Here the CDR3 DNA reads TGTGCCAGCAGCTTAGTCCAGACTCTTAATGAAAAACTGTTTTTT.